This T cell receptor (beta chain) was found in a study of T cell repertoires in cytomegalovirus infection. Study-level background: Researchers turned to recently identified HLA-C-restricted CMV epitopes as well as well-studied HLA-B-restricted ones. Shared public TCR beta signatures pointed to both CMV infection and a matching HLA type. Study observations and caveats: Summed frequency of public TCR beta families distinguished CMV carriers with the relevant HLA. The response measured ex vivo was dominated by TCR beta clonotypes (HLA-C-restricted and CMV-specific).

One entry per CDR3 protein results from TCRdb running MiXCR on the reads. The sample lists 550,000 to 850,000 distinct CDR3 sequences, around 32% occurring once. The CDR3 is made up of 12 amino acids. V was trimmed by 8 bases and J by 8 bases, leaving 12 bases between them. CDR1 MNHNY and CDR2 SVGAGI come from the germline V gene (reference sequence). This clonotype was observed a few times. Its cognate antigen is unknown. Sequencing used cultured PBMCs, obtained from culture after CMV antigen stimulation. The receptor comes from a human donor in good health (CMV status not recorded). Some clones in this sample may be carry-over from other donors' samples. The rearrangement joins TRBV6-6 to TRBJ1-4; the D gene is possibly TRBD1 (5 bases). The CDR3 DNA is TGTGCCAGCCGGGGTGAGGGGGAAAAACTGTTTTTT. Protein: CASRGEGEKLFF.